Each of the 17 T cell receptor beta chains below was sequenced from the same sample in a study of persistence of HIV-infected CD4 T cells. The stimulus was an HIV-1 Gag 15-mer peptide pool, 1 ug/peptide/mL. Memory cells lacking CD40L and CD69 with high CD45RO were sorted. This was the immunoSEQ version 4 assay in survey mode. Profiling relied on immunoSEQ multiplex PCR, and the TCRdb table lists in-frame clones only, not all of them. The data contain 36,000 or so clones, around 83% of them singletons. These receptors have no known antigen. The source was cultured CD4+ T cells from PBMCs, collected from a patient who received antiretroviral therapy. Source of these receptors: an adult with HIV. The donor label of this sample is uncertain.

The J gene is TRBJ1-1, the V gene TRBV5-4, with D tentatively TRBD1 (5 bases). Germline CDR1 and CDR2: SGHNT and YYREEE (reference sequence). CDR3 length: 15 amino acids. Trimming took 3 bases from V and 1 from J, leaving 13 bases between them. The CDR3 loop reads CASSWGVGGNTEAFF. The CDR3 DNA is TGTGCCAGCAGCTGGGGGGTCGGGGGGAACACTGAAGCTTTCTTT.

As DNA, the CDR3 is TGTGCCAGCAGTGAAGTCTCGCGTAGCGAGCAGTTCTTC. It translates to CASSEVSRSEQFF. This chain uses TRBV6-1 with TRBJ2-1, with D hard to call. V was trimmed by 1 base and J by 10 bases, leaving 11 bases between them. CDR3 size: 13 residues. CDR1 is MNHNS and CDR2 is SASEGT in the germline V gene.

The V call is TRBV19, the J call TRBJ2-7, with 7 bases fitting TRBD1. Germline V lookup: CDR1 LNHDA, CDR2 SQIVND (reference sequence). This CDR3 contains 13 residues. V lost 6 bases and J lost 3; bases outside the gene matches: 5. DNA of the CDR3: TGTGCCAGTAGAAGGTCAGGGGGCTACGAGCAGTACTTC. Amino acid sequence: CASRRSGGYEQYF.

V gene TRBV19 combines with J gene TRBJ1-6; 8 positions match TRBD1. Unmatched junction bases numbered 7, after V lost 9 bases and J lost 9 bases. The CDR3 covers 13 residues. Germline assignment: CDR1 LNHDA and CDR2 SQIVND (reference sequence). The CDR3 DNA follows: TGTGCCAGCCGAGACAGGGGAGGTTCACCCCTCCACTTT. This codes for CASRDRGGSPLHF.

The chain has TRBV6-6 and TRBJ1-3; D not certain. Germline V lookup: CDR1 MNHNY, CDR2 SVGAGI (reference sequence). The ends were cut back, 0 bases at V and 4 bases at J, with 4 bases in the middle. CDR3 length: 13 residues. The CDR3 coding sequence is TGTGCCAGCAGTTACTCGCCGGGAAACACCATATATTTT. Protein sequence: CASSYSPGNTIYF.

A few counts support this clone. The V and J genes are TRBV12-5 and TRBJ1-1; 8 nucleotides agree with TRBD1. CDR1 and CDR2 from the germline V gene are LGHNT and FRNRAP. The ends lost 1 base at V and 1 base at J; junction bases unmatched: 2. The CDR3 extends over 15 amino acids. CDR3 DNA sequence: TGTGCTAGTGGTTTGGATGGACAGGGGAACACTGAAGCTTTCTTT. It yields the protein CASGLDGQGNTEAFF. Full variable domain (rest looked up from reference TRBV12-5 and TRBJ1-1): DARVTQTPRHKVTEMGQEVTMRCQPILGHNTVFWYRQTMMQGLELLAYFRNRAPLDDSGMPKDRFSAEMPDATLATLKIQPSEPRDSAVYFCASGLDGQGNTEAFFGQGTRLTVV.

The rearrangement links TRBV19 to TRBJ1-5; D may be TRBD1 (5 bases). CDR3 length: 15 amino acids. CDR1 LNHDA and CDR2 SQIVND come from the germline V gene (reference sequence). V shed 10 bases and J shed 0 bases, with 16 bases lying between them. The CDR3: CATGTDFVSNQPQHF. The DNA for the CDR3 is TGTGCCACCGGGACGGACTTCGTTAGCAATCAGCCCCAGCATTTT.

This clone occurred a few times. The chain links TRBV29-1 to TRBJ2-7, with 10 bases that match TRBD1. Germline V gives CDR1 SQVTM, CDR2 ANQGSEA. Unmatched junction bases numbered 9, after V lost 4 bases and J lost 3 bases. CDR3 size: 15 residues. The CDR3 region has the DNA TGCAGCGTTGTTCCCGGGACAGGGGACATCTACGAGCAGTACTTC. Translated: CSVVPGTGDIYEQYF.

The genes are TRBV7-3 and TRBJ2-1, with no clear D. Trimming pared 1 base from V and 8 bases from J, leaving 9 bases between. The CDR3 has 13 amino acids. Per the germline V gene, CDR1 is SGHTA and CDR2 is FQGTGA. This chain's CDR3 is CASSLKGFDEQFF. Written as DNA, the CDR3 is TGTGCCAGCAGCTTAAAAGGGTTTGATGAGCAGTTCTTC.

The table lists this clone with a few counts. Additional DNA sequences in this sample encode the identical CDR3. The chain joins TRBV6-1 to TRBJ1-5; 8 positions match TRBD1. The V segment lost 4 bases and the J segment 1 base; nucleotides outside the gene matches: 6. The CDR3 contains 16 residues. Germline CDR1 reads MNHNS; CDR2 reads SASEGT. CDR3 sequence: CASSGLDRGSNQPQHF. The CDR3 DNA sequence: TGTGCCAGCAGTGGCCTCGACAGGGGAAGCAATCAGCCCCAGCATTTT.

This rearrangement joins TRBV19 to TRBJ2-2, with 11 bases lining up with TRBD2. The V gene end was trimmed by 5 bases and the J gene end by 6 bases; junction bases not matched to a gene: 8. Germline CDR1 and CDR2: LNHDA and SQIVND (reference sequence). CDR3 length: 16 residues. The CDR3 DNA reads TGTGCCAGTAGTTGGACTAGCGGGTTTTTAGCCGGGGAGCTGTTTTTT. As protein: CASSWTSGFLAGELFF.

The CDR3, as DNA: TGTGCCAGCAGCTTGGCAGGGCGGGACACTGAAGCTTTCTTT. Translating it yields CASSLAGRDTEAFF. J is TRBJ1-1 and V is TRBV5-5; D is possibly TRBD1 (5 bases). The ends were cut back, 0 bases at V and 3 bases at J, with 9 bases in the middle. Per the germline V gene, CDR1 is SGHKS and CDR2 is YYEKEE (reference sequence). This CDR3 is built from 14 residues.

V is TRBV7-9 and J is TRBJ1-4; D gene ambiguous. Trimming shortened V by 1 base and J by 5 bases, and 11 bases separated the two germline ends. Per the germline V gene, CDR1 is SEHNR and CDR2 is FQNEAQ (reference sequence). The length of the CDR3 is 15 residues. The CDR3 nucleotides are TGTGCCAGCAGCTTAGAGGAGGCCCTCAATGAAAAACTGTTTTTT. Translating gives CASSLEEALNEKLFF.

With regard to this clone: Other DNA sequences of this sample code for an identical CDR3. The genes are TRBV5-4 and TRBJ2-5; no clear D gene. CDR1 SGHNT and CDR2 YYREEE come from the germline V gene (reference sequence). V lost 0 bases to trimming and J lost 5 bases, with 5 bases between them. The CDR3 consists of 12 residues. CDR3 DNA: TGTGCCAGCAGCTTGGTGGGGGAGACCCAGTACTTC. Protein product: CASSLVGETQYF.

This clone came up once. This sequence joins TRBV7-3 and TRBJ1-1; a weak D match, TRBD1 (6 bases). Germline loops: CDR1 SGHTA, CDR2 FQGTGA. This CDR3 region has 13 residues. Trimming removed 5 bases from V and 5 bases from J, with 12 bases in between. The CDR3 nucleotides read TGTGCCAGCAGCGAAGTAGGGGGGACTGAAGCTTTCTTT. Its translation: CASSEVGGTEAFF.

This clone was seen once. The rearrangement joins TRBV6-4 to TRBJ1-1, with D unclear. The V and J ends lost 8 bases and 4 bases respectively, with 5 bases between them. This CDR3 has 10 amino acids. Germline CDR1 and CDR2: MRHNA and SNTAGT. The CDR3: CASRSTEAFF. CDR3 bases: TGTGCCAGCCGTTCCACTGAAGCTTTCTTT.

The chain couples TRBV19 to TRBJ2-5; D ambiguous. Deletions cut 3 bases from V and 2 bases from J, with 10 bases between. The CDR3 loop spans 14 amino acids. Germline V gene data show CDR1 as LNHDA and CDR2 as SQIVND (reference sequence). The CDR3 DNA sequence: TGTGCCAGTAGTATGGGCATAACTCAAGAGACCCAGTACTTC. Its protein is CASSMGITQETQYF. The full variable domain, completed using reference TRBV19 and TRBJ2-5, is DGGITQSPKYLFRKEGQNVTLSCEQNLNHDAMYWYRQDPGQGLRLIYYSQIVNDFQKGDIAEGYSVSREKKESFPLTVTSAQKNPTAFYLCASSMGITQETQYFGPGTRLLVL.